The 25 T cell receptor beta chains in this list originate from one sample, sequenced in a study of cytotoxic CD8 clonotypes in ibrutinib-treated CLL. Data came from immunoSEQ multiplex PCR; TCRdb stores just in-frame clones and leaves some out. The table records roughly 220,000 clones, 65% to 80% of them present only once. Sequenced here: PBMCs, sampled after 12 months of ibrutinib treatment. The receptors come from a human donor with chronic lymphocytic leukemia.

The chain couples TRBV2 to TRBJ2-7; either TRBD1 or TRBD2 may supply D (5 bases each). V was shortened by 3 bases and J by 3 bases, with 12 bases between the two germline ends. Germline V lookup: CDR1 SNHLY, CDR2 FYNNEI. The CDR3 has 14 amino acids. The CDR3 here is CASSDSLGDYEQYF. CDR3 bases: TGTGCCAGCAGTGACAGCCTGGGGGACTACGAGCAGTACTTC.

The chain is built from TRBV20-1 and TRBJ1-2; D unresolved. Deletions cut 6 bases from V and 8 bases from J, with 13 bases between. Germline CDR1 reads DFQATT; CDR2 reads SNEGSKA (reference sequence). This CDR3 has 11 residues. The CDR3 protein is CSAWDSGGYTF. The CDR3 nucleotides read TGCAGTGCCTGGGATTCTGGGGGCTACACCTTC.

This sequence joins TRBV4-3 and TRBJ1-2; 7 bases are a match to TRBD1. This CDR3 region has 16 residues. Germline V gives CDR1 LGHNA, CDR2 YSLEER. V trimming: 1 base; J trimming: 4 bases; junction bases outside the gene matches: 9. CDR3 in DNA: TGCGCCAGCAGCCAAGCTCCTTACGGGGACAGCTATGGCTACACCTTC. It yields the protein CASSQAPYGDSYGYTF.

The chain couples TRBV11-2 to TRBJ2-1; D might be TRBD2 (6 bases). V lost 5 bases to trimming and J lost 4 bases, with 9 bases between them. CDR3 length: 13 amino acids. Germline CDR1 SGHAT, CDR2 FQNNGV. CDR3 in DNA: TGTGCCAGCAGCCGTGGGGGGTACAATGAGCAGTTCTTC. It encodes CASSRGGYNEQFF.

This chain joins TRBV15 and TRBJ2-1; D unclear. In germline, CDR1 is LNHNV, CDR2 YYDKDF (reference sequence). The length of the CDR3 is 14 residues. The V end lost 0 bases, the J end lost 9 bases, and 12 bases lay between the germline ends. The DNA of the CDR3 is TGTGCCACCAGCAGAGATACGACTGGCCGTGAGCAGTTCTTC. It is translated as CATSRDTTGREQFF. The full variable domain, with the rest looked up from reference TRBV15 and TRBJ2-1, is DAMVIQNPRYQVTQFGKPVTLSCSQTLNHNVMYWYQQKSSQAPKLLFHYYDKDFNNEADTPDNFQSRRPNTSFCFLDIRSPGLGDTAMYLCATSRDTTGREQFFGPGTRLTVL.

On this clone: This same CDR3 is encoded by further DNA sequences in the sample. The chain uses TRBV7-9 and TRBJ1-1; tentatively, D is TRBD1 (5 bases). Per germline, CDR1 SEHNR and CDR2 FQNEAQ (reference sequence). The V gene lost 2 bases and the J gene lost 2 bases, with 9 bases spanning the gap. The length of the CDR3 is 14 residues. This CDR3 is CASSLRGLNTEAFF. CDR3 coding DNA: TGTGCCAGCAGCTTACGGGGCCTAAACACTGAAGCTTTCTTT.

V and J are TRBV7-3 and TRBJ2-7; weak D call: TRBD1 (6 bases). Trimming took 1 base from V and 4 from J, leaving 14 bases between them. CDR3 length: 15 residues. CDR1 and CDR2 from the germline V gene are SGHTA and FQGTGA. CDR3 coding DNA: TGTGCCAGCAGCTTAATAAATGGCAGGGGTTACGAGCAGTACTTC. Translation gives CASSLINGRGYEQYF. Combining the CDR3 with reference TRBV7-3 and TRBJ2-7 gives the whole variable domain GAGVSQTPSNKVTEKGKYVELRCDPISGHTALYWYRQSLGQGPEFLIYFQGTGAADDSGLPNDRFFAVRPEGSVSTLKIQRTERGDSAVYLCASSLINGRGYEQYFGPGTRLTVT.

The chain carries TRBV5-1 and TRBJ1-1; possible D gene TRBD1, 6 bases. The V end lost 0 bases, the J end lost 0 bases, and 9 bases lay between the germline ends. Per the germline V gene, CDR1 is SGHRS and CDR2 is YFSETQ. The CDR3 extends over 15 amino acids. Written as DNA, the CDR3 is TGCGCCAGCAGCTTGGAGGGGGACATGAACACTGAAGCTTTCTTT. The encoded protein is CASSLEGDMNTEAFF.

There are a few counts of this clone. The CDR3 is CASSTLGPQETQYF. The CDR3 DNA follows: TGTGCCAGTAGTACACTCGGACCCCAAGAGACCCAGTACTTC. The chain couples TRBV19 to TRBJ2-5, with no clear D. V was trimmed by 4 bases and J by 1 base, leaving 10 bases between them. This CDR3 is 14 amino acids long. Germline CDR1 is LNHDA and CDR2 is SQIVND (reference sequence). Drawing the rest from reference TRBV19 and TRBJ2-5, the complete variable domain is DGGITQSPKYLFRKEGQNVTLSCEQNLNHDAMYWYRQDPGQGLRLIYYSQIVNDFQKGDIAEGYSVSREKKESFPLTVTSAQKNPTAFYLCASSTLGPQETQYFGPGTRLLVL.

This rearrangement joins TRBV7-2 to TRBJ1-2; the D is unclear. Per the germline V gene, CDR1 is SGHTA and CDR2 is FQGNSA. Trimming removed 3 bases at V and 8 bases at J, with 19 bases between. The CDR3 has 15 amino acids. For the CDR3, the DNA is TGTGCCAGCAGCTTCCCGGTGGTAGGTGGTCAGGGCTACACCTTC. Translating gives CASSFPVVGGQGYTF.

The chain couples TRBV5-4 to TRBJ1-4; 8 bases are a match to TRBD1. In germline, CDR1 is SGHNT, CDR2 YYREEE (reference sequence). The CDR3 runs 16 residues. J gave up 5 bases and V 4 bases, and 10 bases lay outside the gene matches. CDR3 DNA sequence: TGTGCCAGCAGCCCGATTCAGGGGGCGGAAAATGAAAAACTGTTTTTT. Protein product: CASSPIQGAENEKLFF.

The chain has TRBV29-1 and TRBJ2-5; unclear D gene. Trimming removed 5 bases at V and 2 bases at J, with 9 bases between. In germline, CDR1 is SQVTM, CDR2 ANQGSEA. The CDR3 contains 12 residues. DNA of the CDR3: TGCAGCGTTATAACCTTGCAAGAGACCCAGTACTTC. It yields the protein CSVITLQETQYF.

The V gene is TRBV5-1, the J gene TRBJ2-1, with D unclear. Trimming took 0 bases from V and 3 from J, leaving 13 bases between them. The CDR3 loop spans 16 amino acids. CDR1 is SGHRS, CDR2 YFSETQ, per germline. The DNA for the CDR3 is TGCGCCAGCAGCTTGGCTTATAAGATCGGCTACAATGAGCAGTTCTTC. This encodes CASSLAYKIGYNEQFF.

This clone has a single count. The chain employs TRBV30 and TRBJ1-4, with TRBD1 matching 9 bases. Germline-derived CDR1 and CDR2 are GTSNPN and SVGIG (reference sequence). This CDR3 has 15 amino acids. The trim removed 3 bases at V and 3 bases at J, leaving 5 bases unmatched. CDR3 in amino acids: CAWSGTGTANEKLFF. The DNA of the CDR3 is TGTGCCTGGAGCGGGACAGGGACTGCTAATGAAAAACTGTTTTTT. Looking up the rest from reference TRBV30 and TRBJ1-4 gives the full variable domain: SQTIHQWPATLVQPVGSPLSLECTVEGTSNPNLYWYRQAAGRGLQLLFYSVGIGQISSEVPQNLSASRPQDRQFILSSKKLLLSDSGFYLCAWSGTGTANEKLFFGSGTQLSVL.

V is TRBV19 and J is TRBJ2-2; D unclear. Between the trimmed V and J ends, which lost 6 bases and 5 bases, there was a span of 19 bases. Germline CDR1 reads LNHDA; CDR2 reads SQIVND (reference sequence). This CDR3 is 16 amino acids long. Here the CDR3 DNA reads TGTGCCAGTAGCCAGCAAGGGCTCTCGAGAACCGGGGAGCTGTTTTTT. Residues: CASSQQGLSRTGELFF.

The V and J genes are TRBV9 and TRBJ2-3; 7 bases match TRBD1. CDR1 and CDR2 (germline): SGDLS, YYNGEE. The junction had 10 bases not matched to a gene; V was cut back by 4 bases and J by 2 bases. CDR3 size: 16 residues. The CDR3 spells CASSPYPGQTTDTQYF. For the CDR3, the DNA is TGTGCCAGCAGCCCCTACCCGGGACAGACCACAGATACGCAGTATTTT.

The chain is built from TRBV5-1 and TRBJ2-2; TRBD2 might be the D (6 bases). The V end lost 0 bases, the J end lost 7 bases, and 13 bases lay between the germline ends. Germline assignment: CDR1 SGHRS and CDR2 YFSETQ. CDR3 size: 15 residues. CDR3 sequence reads: CASSLAGRAGGELFF. The DNA for the CDR3 is TGCGCCAGCAGCTTGGCGGGGAGAGCGGGCGGGGAGCTGTTTTTT.

This clone turned up a few times. The rearrangement uses TRBV29-1 and TRBJ2-6; D is undetermined. The V gene lost 6 bases and the J gene lost 3 bases, with 9 bases spanning the gap. Germline V gives CDR1 SQVTM, CDR2 ANQGSEA. There are 13 residues in the CDR3. The CDR3 DNA is TGCAGCGTGACGGTAAATGGGGCCAACGTCCTGACTTTC. Protein: CSVTVNGANVLTF.

This chain uses TRBV7-2 with TRBJ2-2; D tentatively fits TRBD1 or TRBD2 (5 bases each). V was clipped by 2 bases and J by 6 bases, with 7 bases between them. Per germline, CDR1 SGHTA and CDR2 FQGNSA. The CDR3 totals 13 residues. The CDR3 region has the DNA TGTGCCAGCAGCTTACAGGGAGCCGGGGAGCTGTTTTTT. Its protein product is CASSLQGAGELFF.

This clone has just one count. This chain connects TRBV29-1 to TRBJ1-1, with D perhaps matching TRBD1 (5 bases). Per germline, CDR1 SQVTM and CDR2 ANQGSEA. This CDR3 contains 14 residues. The DNA of the CDR3 is TGCAGTGTACGGGACGGTTACTCGAACACTGAAGCTTTCTTT. This encodes CSVRDGYSNTEAFF.

The chain carries TRBV27 and TRBJ1-3, with 8 nucleotides matching TRBD1. CDR1 and CDR2 (germline): MNHEY, SMNVEV (reference sequence). J lost 6 bases, V lost 6 bases, and 10 bases had no gene match. The CDR3 contains 15 residues. Here the CDR3 DNA reads TGTGCCAGCAGGTCTACCGGGACAGGTGAAAACACCATATATTTT. This translates into CASRSTGTGENTIYF.

J is TRBJ2-5 and V is TRBV21-1; the D segment call TRBD1 is taken from the table without a DNA check. TRBV21-1 is noted as a pseudogene. The CDR3 is 16 amino acids. The CDR3 nucleotides read TGTGCCAACCCCCAAGGTGCCAGACAGAAACAAGAGACCCAGTACTTC. The encoded protein is CANPQGARQKQETQYF.

V usage is TRBV5-1 and J usage is TRBJ1-2, with TRBD1 identical over 8 bases. V shed 3 bases, J shed 8 bases, and the junction held 12 bases outside the gene matches. Germline assignment: CDR1 SGHRS and CDR2 YFSETQ. This CDR3 is 15 amino acids long. The CDR3 loop is CASSSHSGQGNGYTF. The CDR3 DNA reads TGCGCCAGCAGCTCCCACTCAGGACAGGGCAACGGCTACACCTTC.

The chain couples TRBV7-9 to TRBJ1-4, with D unclear. Germline V gene sequence: CDR1 SEHNR, CDR2 FQNEAQ (reference sequence). The CDR3 consists of 15 residues. V lost 2 bases and J 6 bases, leaving 13 bases between the germline ends. CDR3 nucleotides: TGTGCCAGCAGCTTATGGAATTCGGACGATGAAAAACTGTTTTTT. Translation: CASSLWNSDDEKLFF.

J is TRBJ1-2 and V is TRBV28; no definite D call. Deletions cut 7 bases from V and 2 bases from J, with 11 bases between. This CDR3 is built from 13 residues. Looked up from germline, CDR1 is MDHEN and CDR2 is SYDVKM. The CDR3 nucleotides read TGTGCCAGCACCTCAGTGGGGAACTATGGCTACACCTTC. Its translation: CASTSVGNYGYTF.